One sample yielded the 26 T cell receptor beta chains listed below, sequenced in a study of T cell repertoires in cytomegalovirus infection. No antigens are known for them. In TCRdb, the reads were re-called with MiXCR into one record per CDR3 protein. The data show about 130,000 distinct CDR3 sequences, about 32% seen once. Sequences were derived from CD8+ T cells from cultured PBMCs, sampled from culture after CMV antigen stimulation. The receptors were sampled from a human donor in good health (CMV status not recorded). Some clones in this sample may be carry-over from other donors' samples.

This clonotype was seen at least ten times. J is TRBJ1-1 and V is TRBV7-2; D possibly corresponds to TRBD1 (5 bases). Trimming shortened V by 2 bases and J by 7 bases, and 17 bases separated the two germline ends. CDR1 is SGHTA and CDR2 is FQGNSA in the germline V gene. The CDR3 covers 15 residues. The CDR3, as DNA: TGTGCCAGCAGCTTACTATTCGCGGACACAGGTGAAGCTTTCTTT. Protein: CASSLLFADTGEAFF.

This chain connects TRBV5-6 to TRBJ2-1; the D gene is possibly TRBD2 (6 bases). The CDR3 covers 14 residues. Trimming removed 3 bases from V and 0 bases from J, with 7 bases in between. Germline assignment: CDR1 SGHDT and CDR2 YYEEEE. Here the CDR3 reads CASSSGDSYNEQFF. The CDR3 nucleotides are TGTGCCAGCAGCTCGGGGGACTCCTACAATGAGCAGTTCTTC.

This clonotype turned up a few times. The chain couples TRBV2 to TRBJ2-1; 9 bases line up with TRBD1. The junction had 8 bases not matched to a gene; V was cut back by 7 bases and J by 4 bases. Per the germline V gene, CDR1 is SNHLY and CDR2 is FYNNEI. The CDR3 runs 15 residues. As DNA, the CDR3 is TGTGCCAGCAAATCCGGGACAGGGAATTACAATGAGCAGTTCTTC. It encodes CASKSGTGNYNEQFF.

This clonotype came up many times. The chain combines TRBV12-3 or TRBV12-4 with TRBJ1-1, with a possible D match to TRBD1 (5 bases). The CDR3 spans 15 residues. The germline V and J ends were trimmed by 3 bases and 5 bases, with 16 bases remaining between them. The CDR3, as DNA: TGTGCCAGCAGTTTGGGACGAGGGTATAGGACTGAAGCTTTCTTT. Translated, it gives CASSLGRGYRTEAFF.

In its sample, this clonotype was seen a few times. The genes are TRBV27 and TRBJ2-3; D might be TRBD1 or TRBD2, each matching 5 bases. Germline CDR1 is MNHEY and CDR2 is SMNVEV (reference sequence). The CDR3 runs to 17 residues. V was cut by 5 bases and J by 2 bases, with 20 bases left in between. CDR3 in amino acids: CASSPHEGPHPTDTQYF. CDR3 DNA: TGTGCCAGCAGTCCCCATGAGGGACCCCACCCCACAGATACGCAGTATTTT.

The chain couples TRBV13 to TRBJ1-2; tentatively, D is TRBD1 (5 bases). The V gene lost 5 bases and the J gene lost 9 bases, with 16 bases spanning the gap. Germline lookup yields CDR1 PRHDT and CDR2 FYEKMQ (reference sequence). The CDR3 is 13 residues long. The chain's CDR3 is CASSGARASSYTF. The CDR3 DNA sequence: TGTGCCAGCAGCGGGGCCAGGGCCTCCAGCTACACCTTC. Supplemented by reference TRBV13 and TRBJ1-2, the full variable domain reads AAGVIQSPRHLIKEKRETATLKCYPIPRHDTVYWYQQGPGQDPQFLISFYEKMQSDKGSIPDRFSAQQFSDYHSELNMSSLELGDSALYFCASSGARASSYTFGSGTRLTVV.

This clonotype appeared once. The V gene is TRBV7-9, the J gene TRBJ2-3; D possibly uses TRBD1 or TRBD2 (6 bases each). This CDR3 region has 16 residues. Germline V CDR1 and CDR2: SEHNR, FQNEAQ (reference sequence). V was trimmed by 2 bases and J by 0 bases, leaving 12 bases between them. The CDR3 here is CASSLLGGISTDTQYF. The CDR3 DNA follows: TGTGCCAGCAGCTTACTCGGGGGCATCAGCACAGATACGCAGTATTTT.

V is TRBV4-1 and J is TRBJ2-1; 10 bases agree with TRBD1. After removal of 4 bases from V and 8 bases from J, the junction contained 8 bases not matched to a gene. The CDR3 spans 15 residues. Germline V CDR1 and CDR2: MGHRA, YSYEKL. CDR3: CASSPPGQGFDEQFF. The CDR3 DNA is TGCGCCAGCAGCCCGCCGGGACAGGGGTTCGATGAGCAGTTCTTC.

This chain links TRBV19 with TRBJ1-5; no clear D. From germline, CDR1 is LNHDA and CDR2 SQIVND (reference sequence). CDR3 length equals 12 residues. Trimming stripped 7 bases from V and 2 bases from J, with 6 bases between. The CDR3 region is CASTLGNQPQHF. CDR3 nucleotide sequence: TGTGCCAGTACGTTGGGCAATCAGCCCCAGCATTTT.

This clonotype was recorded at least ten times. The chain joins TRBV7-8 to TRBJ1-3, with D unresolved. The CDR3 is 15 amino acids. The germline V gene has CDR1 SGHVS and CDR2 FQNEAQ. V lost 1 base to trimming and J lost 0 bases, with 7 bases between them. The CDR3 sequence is CASSLDTSSGNTIYF. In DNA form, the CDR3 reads TGTGCCAGCAGCTTAGATACCAGCTCTGGAAACACCATATATTTT.

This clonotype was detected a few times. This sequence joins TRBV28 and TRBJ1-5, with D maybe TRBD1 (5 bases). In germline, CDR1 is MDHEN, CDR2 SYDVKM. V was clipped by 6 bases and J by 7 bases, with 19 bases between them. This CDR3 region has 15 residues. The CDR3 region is CASRGMTDVKQPQHF. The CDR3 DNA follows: TGTGCCAGCAGGGGCATGACAGATGTGAAGCAGCCCCAGCATTTT.

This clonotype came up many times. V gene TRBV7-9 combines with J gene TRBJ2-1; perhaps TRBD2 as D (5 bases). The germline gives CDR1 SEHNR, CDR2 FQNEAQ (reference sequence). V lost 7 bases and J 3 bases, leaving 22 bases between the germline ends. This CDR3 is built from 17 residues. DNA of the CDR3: TGTGCCAGCACCTCACCTAGCTCTGGAGGCTACTACAATGAGCAGTTCTTC. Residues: CASTSPSSGGYYNEQFF. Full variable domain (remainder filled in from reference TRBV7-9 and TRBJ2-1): DTGVSQNPRHKITKRGQNVTFRCDPISEHNRLYWYRQTLGQGPEFLTYFQNEAQLEKSRLLSDRFSAERPKGSFSTLEIQRTEQGDSAMYLCASTSPSSGGYYNEQFFGPGTRLTVL.

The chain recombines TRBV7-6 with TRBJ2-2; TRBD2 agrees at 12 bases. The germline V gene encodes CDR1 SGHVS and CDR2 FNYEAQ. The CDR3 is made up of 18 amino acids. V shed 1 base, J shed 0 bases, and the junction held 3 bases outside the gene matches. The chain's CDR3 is CASSLVASGGANTGELFF. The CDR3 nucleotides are TGTGCCAGCAGCTTAGTGGCTAGCGGGGGGGCGAACACCGGGGAGCTGTTTTTT.

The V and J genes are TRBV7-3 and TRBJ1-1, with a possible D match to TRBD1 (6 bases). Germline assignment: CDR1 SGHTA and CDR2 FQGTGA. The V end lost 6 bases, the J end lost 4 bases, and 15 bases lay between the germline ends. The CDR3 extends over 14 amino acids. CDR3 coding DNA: TGTGCCAGCAGGCCAACAGGGTCGGCCACTGAAGCTTTCTTT. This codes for CASRPTGSATEAFF.

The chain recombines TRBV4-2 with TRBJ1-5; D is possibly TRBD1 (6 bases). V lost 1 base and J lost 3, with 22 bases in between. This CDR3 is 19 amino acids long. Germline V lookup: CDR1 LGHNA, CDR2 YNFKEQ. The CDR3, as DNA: TGTGCCAGCAGCCAAGGTGCGAACAGGGCTGCAGACTCCAATCAGCCCCAGCATTTT. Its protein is CASSQGANRAADSNQPQHF.

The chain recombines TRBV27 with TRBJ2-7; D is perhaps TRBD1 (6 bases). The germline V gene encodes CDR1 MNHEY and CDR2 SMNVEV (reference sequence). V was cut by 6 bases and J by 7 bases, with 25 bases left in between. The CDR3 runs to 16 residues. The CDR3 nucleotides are TGTGCCAGCAGAGACGTCAGGGGTTTAACCCTGTGGGAGCAGTACTTC. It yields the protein CASRDVRGLTLWEQYF.

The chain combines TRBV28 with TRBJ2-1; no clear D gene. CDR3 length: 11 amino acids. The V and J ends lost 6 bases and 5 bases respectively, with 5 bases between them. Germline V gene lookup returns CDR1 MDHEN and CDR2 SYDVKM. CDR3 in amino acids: CASSPNNEQFF. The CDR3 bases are TGTGCCAGCAGCCCAAACAATGAGCAGTTCTTC.

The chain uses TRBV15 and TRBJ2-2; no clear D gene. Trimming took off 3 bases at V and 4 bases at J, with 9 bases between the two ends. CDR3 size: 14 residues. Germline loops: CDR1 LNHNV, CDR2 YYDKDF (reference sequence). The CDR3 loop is CATSSDRATGELFF. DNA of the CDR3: TGTGCCACCAGCAGTGACCGCGCCACCGGGGAGCTGTTTTTT.

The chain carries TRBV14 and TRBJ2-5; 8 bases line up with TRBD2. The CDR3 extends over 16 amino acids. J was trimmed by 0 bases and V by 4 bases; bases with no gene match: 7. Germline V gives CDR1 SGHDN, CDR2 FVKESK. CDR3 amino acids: CASSLPTGGDQETQYF. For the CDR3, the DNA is TGTGCCAGCAGCCTACCGACCGGGGGGGACCAAGAGACCCAGTACTTC.

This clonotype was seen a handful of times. The CDR3 protein is CASSPSAENSPLHF. CDR3 coding DNA: TGTGCCAGCTCACCCTCGGCAGAGAATTCACCCCTCCACTTT. The rearrangement joins TRBV18 to TRBJ1-6, with D unresolved. Germline CDR1 KGHSH, CDR2 LQKENI. V lost 3 bases to trimming and J lost 7 bases, with 10 bases between them. This CDR3 has 14 amino acids.

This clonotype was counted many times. In nucleotides, the CDR3 is TGTGCCAGCAGCCCTCACCAAGAGACCCAGTACTTC. This gives the protein CASSPHQETQYF. The chain couples TRBV7-2 to TRBJ2-5; D unresolved. The CDR3 sequence is 12 residues long. Germline V CDR1 and CDR2: SGHTA, FQGNSA. Between the trimmed V and J ends, which lost 5 bases and 0 bases, there was a span of 4 bases.

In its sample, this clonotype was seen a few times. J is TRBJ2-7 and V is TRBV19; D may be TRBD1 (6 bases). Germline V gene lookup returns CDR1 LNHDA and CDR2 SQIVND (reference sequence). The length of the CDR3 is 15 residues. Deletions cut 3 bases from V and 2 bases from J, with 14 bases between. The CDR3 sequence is CASSIMGHLTYEQYF. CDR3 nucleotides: TGTGCCAGTAGTATTATGGGACATTTAACCTACGAGCAGTACTTC.

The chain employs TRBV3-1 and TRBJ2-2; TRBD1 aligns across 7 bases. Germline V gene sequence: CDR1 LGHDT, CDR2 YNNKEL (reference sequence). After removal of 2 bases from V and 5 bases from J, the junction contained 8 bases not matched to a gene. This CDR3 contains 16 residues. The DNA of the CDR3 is TGTGCCAGCAGCCAACCCCGGGACAGTGGGACCGGGGAGCTGTTTTTT. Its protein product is CASSQPRDSGTGELFF.

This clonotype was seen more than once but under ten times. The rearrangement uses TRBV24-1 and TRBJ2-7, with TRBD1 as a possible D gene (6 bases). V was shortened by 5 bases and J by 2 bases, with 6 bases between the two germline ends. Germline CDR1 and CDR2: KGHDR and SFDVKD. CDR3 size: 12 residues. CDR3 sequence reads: CATSGDTYEQYF. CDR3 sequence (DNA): TGTGCCACCAGTGGGGACACCTACGAGCAGTACTTC.

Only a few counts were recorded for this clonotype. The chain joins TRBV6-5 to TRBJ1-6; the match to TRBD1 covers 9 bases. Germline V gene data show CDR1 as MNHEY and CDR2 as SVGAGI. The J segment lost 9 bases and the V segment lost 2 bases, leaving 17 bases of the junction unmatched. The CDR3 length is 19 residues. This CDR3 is CASSYTNPGQGRASSPLHF. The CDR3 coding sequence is TGTGCCAGCAGTTACACCAATCCGGGACAGGGCCGCGCGTCTTCACCCCTCCACTTT.

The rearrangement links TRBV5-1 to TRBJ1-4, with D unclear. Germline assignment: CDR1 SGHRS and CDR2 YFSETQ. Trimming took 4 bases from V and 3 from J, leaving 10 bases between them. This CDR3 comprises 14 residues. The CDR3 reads CASSLDGPNEKLFF. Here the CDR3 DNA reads TGCGCCAGCAGCCTAGACGGCCCTAATGAAAAACTGTTTTTT.